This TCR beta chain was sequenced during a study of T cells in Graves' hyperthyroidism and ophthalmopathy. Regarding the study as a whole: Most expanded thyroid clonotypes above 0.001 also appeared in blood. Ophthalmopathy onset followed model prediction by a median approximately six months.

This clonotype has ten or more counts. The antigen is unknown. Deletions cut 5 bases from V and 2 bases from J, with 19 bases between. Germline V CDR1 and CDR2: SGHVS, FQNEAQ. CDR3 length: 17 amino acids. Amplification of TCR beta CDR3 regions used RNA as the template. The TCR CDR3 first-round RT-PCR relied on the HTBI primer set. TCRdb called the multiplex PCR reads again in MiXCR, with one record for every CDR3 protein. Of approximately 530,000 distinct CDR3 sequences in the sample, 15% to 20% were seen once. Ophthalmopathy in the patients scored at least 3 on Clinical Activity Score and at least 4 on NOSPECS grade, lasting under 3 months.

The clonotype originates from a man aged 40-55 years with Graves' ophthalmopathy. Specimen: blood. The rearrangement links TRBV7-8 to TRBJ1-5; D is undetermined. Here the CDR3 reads CASSPTSAGMGNQPQHF. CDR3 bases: TGTGCCAGCAGCCCTACCTCGGCGGGTATGGGCAATCAGCCCCAGCATTTT. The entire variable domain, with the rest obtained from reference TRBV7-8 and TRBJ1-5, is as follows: GAGVSQSPRYKVAKRGQDVALRCDPISGHVSLFWYQQALGQGPEFLTYFQNEAQLDKSGLPSDRFFAERPEGSVSTLKIQRTQQEDSAVYLCASSPTSAGMGNQPQHFGDGTRLSIL.